This TCR beta chain was captured in a study of blood T cell repertoires in COVID-19. Libraries were prepared by immunoSEQ multiplex PCR; TCRdb keeps only in-frame clonotypes and omits some of them. The sample has fewer than 600,000 clones; 89% are singletons. The material sequenced was peripheral blood. This receptor was taken from a young man with COVID-19, enrolled during active disease.

The CDR3 DNA follows: TGTGCCAGCAGCTTAGATTCACTAGCGGACGAGCAGTACTTC. The encoded protein is CASSLDSLADEQYF. V is TRBV7-9 and J is TRBJ2-7; 8 nucleotides line up with TRBD2. With 1 base clipped from V and 5 bases from J, the junction kept 4 bases outside the gene matches. CDR1 and CDR2 from the germline V gene are SEHNR and FQNEAQ (reference sequence). The CDR3 is 14 amino acids.